This T cell receptor beta chain was captured by sequencing in a study of CD4 T cells in relation to SARS-CoV-2 and coronaviruses. This CDR3 has 16 amino acids. The trim removed 3 bases at V and 5 bases at J, leaving 13 bases unmatched. Per the germline V gene, CDR1 is SGHRS and CDR2 is YFSETQ. In the case of this clone: Its antigen is unknown.

The assay was immunoSEQ multiplex PCR, and TCRdb's table has in-frame clones only and misses some. The sample includes almost 20,000 clones, roughly four fifths of them seen just once. Unexposed donor CD4+ T cells date from 2011-2018, before the COVID-19 pandemic. The cells were cultured for about ten days before CD4+ T cells were isolated. The sequence came from a human donor in good health. The chain links TRBV5-1 to TRBJ1-1; 7 bases line up with TRBD1. The source material was CD4+ T cells from PBMCs, cultured in vitro. The CDR3 sequence is CASSWTGGGVGTEAFF. The DNA of the CDR3 is TGCGCCAGCAGCTGGACAGGAGGAGGGGTTGGGACTGAAGCTTTCTTT.